Listed below are T cell receptor beta chains from one sample, sequenced in a study of T-cell memory formation after mild COVID-19. TCRdb processed the 5' RACE reads anew with MiXCR; each CDR3 protein has one entry. The table has roughly 110,000 distinct CDR3 sequences, 13% to 15% seen once. The sequenced sample consisted of PBMCs or a T cell subset sorted from them (not recorded which). These receptor sequences come from a man aged 18 to 29 who had mild COVID-19 (a few samples of this study predate the infection). Cell type and time point are not known. CDR3s include the opening cysteine and the closing phenylalanine or tryptophan. Each record gives: J gene, V gene, clone size, D gene, CDR3 DNA, CDR3 protein. A D gene is named only where the DNA matches it firmly. The size of a clone is reported for some rows only, either as once, few or many, or as a class for expanded clones.

TRBJ1-5 TRBV9 few TRBD1 TGTGCCAGCAGCCGGGGACAGATCAATCAGCCCCAGCATTTT CASSRGQINQPQHF
TRBJ2-7 TRBV29-1 NA NA TGCAGCGCGAGAATGGGGCAGGGGGGCTACGAGCAGTACTTC CSARMGQGGYEQYF
TRBJ1-5 TRBV6-6 few NA TGTGCCAGCAGTTACTTTAGGGGCAGGACCAATCAGCCCCAGCATTTT CASSYFRGRTNQPQHF
TRBJ2-3 TRBV6-6 few TRBD2 TGTGCCAGCAGCCGACTAGCGGGGGGGCCGGCAGATACGCAGTATTTT CASSRLAGGPADTQYF
TRBJ2-2 TRBV10-3 many NA TGTGCCATCAGGGACAGCGCGAACACCGGGGAGCTGTTTTTT CAIRDSANTGELFF
TRBJ1-5 TRBV15 few NA TGTGCCACCAGCAGAGGGGTCCCCGGGAGCAATCAGCCCCAGCATTTT CATSRGVPGSNQPQHF
TRBJ2-3 TRBV9 few NA TGTGCCAGCAGCGTAGCGGGGGATACGCAGTATTTT CASSVAGDTQYF
TRBJ2-3 TRBV28 NA NA TGTGCCAGTCCTCGAGCCTACCAATCTTGGTCCCATGAGGGGTATTTT CASPRAYQSWSHEGYF
TRBJ1-5 TRBV7-6 few NA TGTGCCAGCAGCCCAAGTAGAGGCAATCAGCCCCAGCATTTT CASSPSRGNQPQHF
TRBJ2-5 TRBV29-1 many NA TGCAGCGTTGGGGTGGGTGGAGAGACCCAGTACTTC CSVGVGGETQYF
TRBJ2-2 TRBV9 NA NA TGTGCCAGCAGCGTAGTCCCTCTAGTCACCGGGGAGCTGTTTTTT CASSVVPLVTGELFF
TRBJ1-1 TRBV7-2 few NA TGTGCCAGCAGCTTATACGCGGGGAACACTGAAGCTTTCTTT CASSLYAGNTEAFF
TRBJ1-2 TRBV29-1 many TRBD1 TGCAGCGTTGTAGACAGGGTCGACTATGGCTACACCTTC CSVVDRVDYGYTF
TRBJ1-2 TRBV29-1 few TRBD1 TGCAGCGTAGACTACAGGGGACTAAACTATGGCTACACCTTC CSVDYRGLNYGYTF
TRBJ2-5 TRBV20-1 NA TRBD2 TGCAGTGCTAGTCCGCTCCGGGGGGTTCAAGAGACCCAGTACTTC CSASPLRGVQETQYF
TRBJ2-3 TRBV7-2 NA NA TGTGCCAGCAGCTTGAGGGGGGGCCTAGCAGATACGCAGTATTTT CASSLRGGLADTQYF
TRBJ1-1 TRBV7-6 NA NA TGTGCCAGCAGCTTAGAAAGGTACGGGACAATCAACACTGAAGCTTTCTTT CASSLERYGTINTEAFF
TRBJ2-2 TRBV28 few TRBD1 TGTGCCAGCACCAGGGACAGCTCGTTGGTCGGGGAGCTGTTTTTT CASTRDSSLVGELFF
TRBJ1-6 TRBV12-3/TRBV12-4 NA NA TGTGCCAGCAGTTTGGGGTTGAGTTCACCCCTCCACTTT CASSLGLSSPLHF
TRBJ1-5 TRBV19 once NA TGTGCCAGTAGTATACGGTTAGGGAATCAGCCCCAGCATTTT CASSIRLGNQPQHF
TRBJ1-5 TRBV4-2 many NA TGTGCCAGCAGCCAAGGGACAGCGGAAAAGCCCCAGCATTTT CASSQGTAEKPQHF
TRBJ2-1 TRBV19 few NA TGTGCCAGTAGGGCAGGGACGAATGAGCAGTTCTTC CASRAGTNEQFF
TRBJ1-1 TRBV11-2 once NA TGTGCCAGCAGCCCCTCCGGGGGAAACACTGAAGCTTTCTTT CASSPSGGNTEAFF
TRBJ1-5 TRBV7-2 NA TRBD1 TGTGCCAGCAGCCCCCCGGGGACAGGGGGAAATCAGCCCCAGCATTTT CASSPPGTGGNQPQHF
TRBJ1-6 TRBV15 NA NA TGTGCCACCAGCAGAGATAGTGGATCACCCCTCCACTTT CATSRDSGSPLHF
TRBJ2-3 TRBV4-3 NA TRBD1 TGCGCCAGCAGCCAAGAAGGGCATTTGGGGACAGGGACAGATACGCAGTATTTT CASSQEGHLGTGTDTQYF
TRBJ2-7 TRBV24-1 few NA TGTGCCACCCCAATTCAGGCCTCCTACGAGCAGTACTTC CATPIQASYEQYF
TRBJ2-1 TRBV7-7 NA TRBD2 TGTGCCAGCAGCCCCGACCAGTCTAGCGGGGGGACAATGAGGCAGTTCTTC CASSPDQSSGGTMRQFF
TRBJ1-1 TRBV12-3/TRBV12-4 few NA TGTGCCAGCAGCCGGGGAGGGTTTGGGACTGAAGCTTTCTTT CASSRGGFGTEAFF
TRBJ1-2 TRBV29-1 few NA TGCAGCGTTGGAGGGTCCGGGTGGTCCAATGGCTACACCTTC CSVGGSGWSNGYTF
TRBJ2-3 TRBV7-9 NA NA TGTGCCAGCAGCTTAGAGGCGGCGTCGGATACGCAGTATTTT CASSLEAASDTQYF
TRBJ2-7 TRBV27 many NA TGTGCCAGCAGTTTAGTAGGGGGGTCGGGCGAGCAGTACTTC CASSLVGGSGEQYF
TRBJ1-5 TRBV5-1 many NA TGCGCCAGCAGCTTGGATCAGGGGTTAAATCAGCCCCAGCATTTT CASSLDQGLNQPQHF